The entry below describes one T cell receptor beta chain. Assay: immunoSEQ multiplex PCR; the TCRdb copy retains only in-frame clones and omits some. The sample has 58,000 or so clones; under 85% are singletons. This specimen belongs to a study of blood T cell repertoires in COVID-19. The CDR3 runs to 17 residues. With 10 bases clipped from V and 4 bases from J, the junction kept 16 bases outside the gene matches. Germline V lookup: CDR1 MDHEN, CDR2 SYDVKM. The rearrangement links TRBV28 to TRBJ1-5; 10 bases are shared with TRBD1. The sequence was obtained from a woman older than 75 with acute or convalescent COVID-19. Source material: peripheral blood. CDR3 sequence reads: CATKLAGTGATNQPQHF. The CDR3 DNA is TGTGCCACCAAGCTCGCCGGGACAGGGGCTACAAATCAGCCCCAGCATTTT.